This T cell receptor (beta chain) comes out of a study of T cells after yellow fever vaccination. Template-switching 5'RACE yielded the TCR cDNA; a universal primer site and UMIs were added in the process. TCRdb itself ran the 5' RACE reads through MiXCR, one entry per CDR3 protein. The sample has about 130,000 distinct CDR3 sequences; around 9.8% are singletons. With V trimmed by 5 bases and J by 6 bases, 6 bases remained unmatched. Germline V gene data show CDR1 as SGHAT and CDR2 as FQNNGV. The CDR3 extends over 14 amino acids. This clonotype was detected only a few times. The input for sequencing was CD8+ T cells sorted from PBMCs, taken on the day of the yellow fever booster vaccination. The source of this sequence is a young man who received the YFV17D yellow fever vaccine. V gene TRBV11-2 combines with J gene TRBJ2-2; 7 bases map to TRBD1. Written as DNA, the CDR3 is TGTGCCAGCAGCCCACATCAGGGGGCCGGGGAGCTGTTTTTT. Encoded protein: CASSPHQGAGELFF.